A single sample is the source of the 17 T cell receptor beta chains below, sequenced in a study of a mutant IDH1 vaccine in newly diagnosed glioma. Time point in this sample: week 23, last vaccination. Every single dose of the vaccine, 300 ug of mutant IDH1 20-mer peptide, came with topical imiquimod. Antigens for these TCRs are unknown. Only in-frame clones appear in the TCRdb table, and some are missing; sequencing was by immunoSEQ multiplex PCR. The profile shows tens of thousands of clones, almost 85% of them singletons. The source was PBMCs, collected from a glioma patient whose treatment included an IDH1 peptide vaccine. The receptors here all came from a man aged 25 to 45 with glioma.

The chain couples TRBV25-1 to TRBJ2-3; 12 bases align to TRBD1. CDR1 MGHDK and CDR2 SYGVNS come from the germline V gene. The CDR3 totals 17 residues. V dropped 3 bases and J dropped 6; count of bases not matched to a gene: 10. CDR3: CASSDIHRDRGQDTQYF. CDR3 nucleotides: TGTGCCAGCAGTGACATACACCGGGACAGGGGGCAGGATACGCAGTATTTT.

The rearrangement links TRBV2 to TRBJ2-7, with D perhaps TRBD2 (5 bases). V lost 8 bases and J 2 bases, leaving 16 bases between the germline ends. CDR3 length: 14 amino acids. The germline gives CDR1 SNHLY, CDR2 FYNNEI. The CDR3 protein is CASAEGASAYEQYF. As DNA, the CDR3 is TGTGCCAGCGCCGAGGGAGCGAGCGCCTACGAGCAGTACTTC.

The V gene is TRBV10-3, the J gene TRBJ2-6, with D possibly being TRBD1 or TRBD2 (5 bases each). V was shortened by 5 bases and J by 2 bases, with 16 bases between the two germline ends. The CDR3 contains 17 residues. Germline CDR1 is ENHRY and CDR2 is SYGVKD. The chain's CDR3 is CAISNLGTATGANVLTF. Here the CDR3 DNA reads TGTGCCATCAGTAATCTCGGGACCGCCACTGGGGCCAACGTCCTGACTTTC.

The chain links TRBV27 to TRBJ2-2; D is unresolved. The CDR3 totals 15 residues. In germline, CDR1 is MNHEY, CDR2 SMNVEV (reference sequence). V gave up 6 bases and J gave up 1 base, with 12 bases separating them. The CDR3 reads CASSLSLQNTGELFF. Here the CDR3 DNA reads TGTGCCAGCAGCCTGAGCCTACAGAACACCGGGGAGCTGTTTTTT.

This clone was seen just once. The rearrangement links TRBV18 to TRBJ2-7, with D hard to call. The length of the CDR3 is 13 residues. Germline V gene lookup returns CDR1 KGHSH and CDR2 LQKENI. Trimming left V 3 bases short and J 3 bases short, with 9 bases between. The CDR3 sequence is CASSPIGLYEQYF. The CDR3 DNA reads TGTGCCAGCTCACCGATCGGTCTCTACGAGCAGTACTTC.

The chain uses TRBV4-1 and TRBJ1-1; D gene uncertain. The CDR3 sequence is 15 residues long. CDR1 and CDR2 (germline): MGHRA, YSYEKL. V dropped 2 bases and J dropped 2 bases, with 12 bases sitting between them. The CDR3, as DNA: TGCGCCAGCAGCCAATTGGTTAACGCAAACACTGAAGCTTTCTTT. It encodes CASSQLVNANTEAFF.

The chain links TRBV7-6 to TRBJ1-1, with TRBD1 as a possible D gene (5 bases). The CDR3 has 14 amino acids. CDR1 is SGHVS, CDR2 FNYEAQ, per germline. Trimming cost V 2 bases and J 2 bases, with 9 bases left between them. The CDR3 coding sequence is TGTGCCAGCAGCTTATACGGGGGTAACACTGAAGCTTTCTTT. It translates to CASSLYGGNTEAFF.

The chain couples TRBV15 to TRBJ1-5, with D perhaps TRBD1 (6 bases). Germline V CDR1 and CDR2: LNHNV, YYDKDF (reference sequence). CDR3 size: 13 residues. V lost 9 bases and J lost 6, with 15 bases in between. The CDR3 DNA sequence: TGTGCCACTAGATTCGGGACAACTCAGCCCCAGCATTTT. This translates into CATRFGTTQPQHF.

This chain joins TRBV5-1 and TRBJ2-5, with D uncertain. Trimming left V 4 bases short and J 1 base short, with 8 bases between. The CDR3 runs 13 residues. Per germline, CDR1 SGHRS and CDR2 YFSETQ. The chain's CDR3 is CASSTHLQETQYF. In DNA form, the CDR3 reads TGCGCCAGCAGCACCCACCTCCAAGAGACCCAGTACTTC.

The chain combines TRBV7-8 with TRBJ2-3, with TRBD2 identical over 10 bases. V dropped 6 bases and J dropped 4; count of bases not matched to a gene: 7. Germline CDR1 is SGHVS and CDR2 is FQNEAQ. CDR3 length: 15 amino acids. In DNA form, the CDR3 reads TGTGCCAGCAGTCCTAGCGGGAGAAGGGCAGATACGCAGTATTTT. Translating gives CASSPSGRRADTQYF.

The sample holds a few counts of this clone. The rearrangement joins TRBV10-2 to TRBJ1-1; no clear D gene. CDR3 length equals 12 residues. Trimming stripped 8 bases from V and 1 base from J, with 8 bases between. Germline assignment: CDR1 WSHSY and CDR2 SAAADI. CDR3 amino acids: CASLDPNTEAFF. As DNA, the CDR3 is TGCGCCAGCCTGGACCCGAACACTGAAGCTTTCTTT.

The chain uses TRBV6-5 and TRBJ2-7, with D perhaps TRBD2 (5 bases). V lost 3 bases, J lost 6 bases, and 9 bases lay in between. The CDR3 runs 12 residues. In germline, CDR1 is MNHEY, CDR2 SVGAGI. The CDR3 DNA is TGTGCCAGCAGTTATGAGGGTTCCGAGCAGTACTTC. Translated: CASSYEGSEQYF.

The chain links TRBV7-9 to TRBJ1-2, with TRBD1 as a possible D gene (6 bases). Germline V gene lookup returns CDR1 SEHNR and CDR2 FQNEAQ (reference sequence). V was shortened by 1 base and J by 7 bases, with 13 bases between the two germline ends. CDR3 length equals 14 residues. The CDR3 bases are TGTGCCAGCAGCTTAGTTGCCGGACAGACTGGCTACACCTTC. Encoded protein: CASSLVAGQTGYTF.

This sequence joins TRBV7-6 and TRBJ2-1; D possibly corresponds to TRBD2 (6 bases). The CDR3 loop spans 14 amino acids. Germline values: CDR1 SGHVS, CDR2 FNYEAQ. Trimming cost V 6 bases and J 1 base, with 10 bases left between them. Here the CDR3 reads CASSSGASYNEQFF. CDR3 sequence (DNA): TGTGCCAGCAGTTCGGGAGCTTCCTACAATGAGCAGTTCTTC. Full variable domain (remainder filled in from reference TRBV7-6 and TRBJ2-1): GAGVSQSPRYKVTKRGQDVALRCDPISGHVSLYWYRQALGQGPEFLTYFNYEAQQDKSGLPNDRFSAERPEGSISTLTIQRTEQRDSAMYRCASSSGASYNEQFFGPGTRLTVL.

CDR3 sequence reads: CASSFQTDTQYF. The CDR3 DNA reads TGTGCCAGCAGTTTTCAAACAGATACGCAGTATTTT. This sequence joins TRBV5-5 and TRBJ2-3; D is undetermined. This CDR3 is built from 12 residues. V was cut by 5 bases and J by 3 bases, with 7 bases left in between. Germline values: CDR1 SGHKS, CDR2 YYEKEE (reference sequence).

V usage is TRBV18 and J usage is TRBJ1-3; 8 bases fit TRBD1. V was pared by 3 bases and J by 0 bases, with 1 base of the junction left unmatched. The CDR3 covers 15 residues. Germline V gene lookup returns CDR1 KGHSH and CDR2 LQKENI. CDR3 sequence reads: CASSPTGGSGNTIYF. The CDR3 DNA sequence: TGTGCCAGCTCACCCACAGGGGGCTCTGGAAACACCATATATTTT.

V gene TRBV5-1 combines with J gene TRBJ2-3, with 8 bases lining up with TRBD2. After removal of 0 bases from V and 5 bases from J, the junction contained 2 bases not matched to a gene. CDR1 SGHRS and CDR2 YFSETQ come from the germline V gene. The CDR3 is 14 residues long. The CDR3 is CASSLVREGDTQYF. CDR3 bases: TGCGCCAGCAGCTTGGTACGGGAGGGAGATACGCAGTATTTT. The full variable domain, rest sourced from reference TRBV5-1 and TRBJ2-3, is KAGVTQTPRYLIKTRGQQVTLSCSPISGHRSVSWYQQTPGQGLQFLFEYFSETQRNKGNFPGRFSGRQFSNSRSEMNVSTLELGDSALYLCASSLVREGDTQYFGPGTRLTVL.